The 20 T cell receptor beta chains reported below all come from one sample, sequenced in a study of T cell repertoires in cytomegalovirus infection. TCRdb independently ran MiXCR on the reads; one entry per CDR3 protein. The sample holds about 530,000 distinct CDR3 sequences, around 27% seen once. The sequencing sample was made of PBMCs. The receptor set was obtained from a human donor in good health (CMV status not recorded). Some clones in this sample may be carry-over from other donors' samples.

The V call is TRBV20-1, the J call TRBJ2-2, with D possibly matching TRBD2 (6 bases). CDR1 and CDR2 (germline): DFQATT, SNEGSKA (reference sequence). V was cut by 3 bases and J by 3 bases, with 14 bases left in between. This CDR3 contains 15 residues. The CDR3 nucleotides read TGCAGTGCTAGTTCCCCAGCGGGTTACACCGGGGAGCTGTTTTTT. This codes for CSASSPAGYTGELFF.

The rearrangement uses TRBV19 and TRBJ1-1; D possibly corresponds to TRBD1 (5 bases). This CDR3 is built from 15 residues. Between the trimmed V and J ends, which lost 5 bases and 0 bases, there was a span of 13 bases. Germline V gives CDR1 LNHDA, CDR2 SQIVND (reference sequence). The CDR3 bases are TGTGCCAGTAGTGCCTGGGGGGGTGTGAACACTGAAGCTTTCTTT. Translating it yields CASSAWGGVNTEAFF.

The CDR3 bases are TGCGCCAGCAGCCAAGGAGGGGCTAGCGGGAGGAACAAACCCCACAATGAGCAGTTCTTC. Amino acids: CASSQGGASGRNKPHNEQFF. The chain carries TRBV4-1 and TRBJ2-1; 11 bases are shared with TRBD2. J was trimmed by 5 bases and V by 1 base; bases with no gene match: 16. Germline lookup yields CDR1 MGHRA and CDR2 YSYEKL. The CDR3 length is 20 residues.

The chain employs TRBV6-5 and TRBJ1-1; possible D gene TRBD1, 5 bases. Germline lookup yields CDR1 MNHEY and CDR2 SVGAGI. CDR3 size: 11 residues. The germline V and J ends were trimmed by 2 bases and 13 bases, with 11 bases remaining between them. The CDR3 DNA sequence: TGTGCCAGCAGTTACAGCCGAGGGGTTTTCTTT. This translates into CASSYSRGVFF.

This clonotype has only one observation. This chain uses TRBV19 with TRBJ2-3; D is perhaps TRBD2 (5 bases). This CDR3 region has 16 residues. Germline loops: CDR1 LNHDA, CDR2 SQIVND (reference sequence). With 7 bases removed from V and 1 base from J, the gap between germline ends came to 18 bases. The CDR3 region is CASTSIVGGRTDTQYF. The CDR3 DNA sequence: TGTGCCAGTACCTCAATAGTAGGCGGGCGCACAGATACGCAGTATTTT.

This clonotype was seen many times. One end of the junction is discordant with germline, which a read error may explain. The CDR3: CASSLAGVETQYF. Written as DNA, the CDR3 is TGTGCCAGCAGCTTAGCGGGAGTCGAGACCCAGTACTTC. The genes are TRBV12-3 or TRBV12-4 and TRBJ2-5; 9 bases map to TRBD2. The CDR3 consists of 13 residues.

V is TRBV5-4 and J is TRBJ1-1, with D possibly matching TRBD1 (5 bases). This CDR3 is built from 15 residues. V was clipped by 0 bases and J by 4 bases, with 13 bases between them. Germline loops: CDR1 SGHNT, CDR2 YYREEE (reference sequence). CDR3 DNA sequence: TGTGCCAGCAGCTTGGCGAGGGGTGGGAGCACTGAAGCTTTCTTT. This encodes CASSLARGGSTEAFF.

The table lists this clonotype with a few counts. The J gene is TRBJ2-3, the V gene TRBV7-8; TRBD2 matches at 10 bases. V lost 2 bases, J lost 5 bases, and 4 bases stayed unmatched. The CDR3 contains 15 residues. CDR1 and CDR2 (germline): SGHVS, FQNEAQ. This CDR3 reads CASSLQVAGGDTQYF. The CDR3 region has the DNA TGTGCCAGCAGCTTACAAGTAGCGGGAGGAGATACGCAGTATTTT.

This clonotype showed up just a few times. The CDR3: CASSPGRLDTEAFF. Here the CDR3 DNA reads TGTGCCAGCAGCCCCGGTAGGCTCGACACTGAAGCTTTCTTT. The chain employs TRBV7-1 and TRBJ1-1, with D hard to call. TRBV7-1 is filed as an ORF, its function uncertain. Trimming removed 5 bases at V and 3 bases at J, with 13 bases between. The CDR3 length is 14 residues.

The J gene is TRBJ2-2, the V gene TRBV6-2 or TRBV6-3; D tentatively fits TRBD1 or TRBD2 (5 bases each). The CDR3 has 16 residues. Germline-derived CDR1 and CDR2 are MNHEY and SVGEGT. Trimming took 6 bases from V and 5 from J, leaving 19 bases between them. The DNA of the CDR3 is TGTGCCAGCAGAACAACCAGGGACGCAATAACCGGGGAGCTGTTTTTT. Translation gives CASRTTRDAITGELFF.

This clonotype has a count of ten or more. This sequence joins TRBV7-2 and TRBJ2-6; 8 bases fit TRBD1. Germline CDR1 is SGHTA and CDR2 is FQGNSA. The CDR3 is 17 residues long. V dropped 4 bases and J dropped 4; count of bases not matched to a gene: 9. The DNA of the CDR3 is TGTGCCAGCAGCTCTCGAAGACAGGGGTCCGGGGCCAACGTCCTGACTTTC. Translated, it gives CASSSRRQGSGANVLTF.

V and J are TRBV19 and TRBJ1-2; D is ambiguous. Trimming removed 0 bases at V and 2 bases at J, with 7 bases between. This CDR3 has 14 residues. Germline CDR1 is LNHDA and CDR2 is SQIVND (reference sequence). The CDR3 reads CASSIDGSNYGYTF. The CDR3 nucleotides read TGTGCCAGTAGTATAGACGGCTCCAACTATGGCTACACCTTC. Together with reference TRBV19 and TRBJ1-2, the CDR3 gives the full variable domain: DGGITQSPKYLFRKEGQNVTLSCEQNLNHDAMYWYRQDPGQGLRLIYYSQIVNDFQKGDIAEGYSVSREKKESFPLTVTSAQKNPTAFYLCASSIDGSNYGYTFGSGTRLTVV.

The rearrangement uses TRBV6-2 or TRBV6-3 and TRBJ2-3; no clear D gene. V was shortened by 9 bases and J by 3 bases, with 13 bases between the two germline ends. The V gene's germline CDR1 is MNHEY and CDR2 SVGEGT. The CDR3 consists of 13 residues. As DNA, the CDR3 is TGTGCCAGTACGCTCATGCAAACAGATACGCAGTATTTT. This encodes CASTLMQTDTQYF.

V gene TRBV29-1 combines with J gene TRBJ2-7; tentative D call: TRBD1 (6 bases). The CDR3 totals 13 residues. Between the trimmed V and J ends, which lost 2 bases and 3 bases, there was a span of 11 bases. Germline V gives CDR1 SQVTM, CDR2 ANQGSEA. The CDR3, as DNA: TGCAGCGTTGAAACAGGGTACCGCTACGAGCAGTACTTC. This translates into CSVETGYRYEQYF.

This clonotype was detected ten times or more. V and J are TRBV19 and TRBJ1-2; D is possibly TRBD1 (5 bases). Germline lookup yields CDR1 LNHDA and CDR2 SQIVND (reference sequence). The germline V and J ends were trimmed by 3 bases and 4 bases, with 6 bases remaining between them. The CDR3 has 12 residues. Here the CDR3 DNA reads TGTGCCAGTAGTATTGACAGCTATGGCTACACCTTC. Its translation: CASSIDSYGYTF. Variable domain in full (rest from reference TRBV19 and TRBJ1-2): DGGITQSPKYLFRKEGQNVTLSCEQNLNHDAMYWYRQDPGQGLRLIYYSQIVNDFQKGDIAEGYSVSREKKESFPLTVTSAQKNPTAFYLCASSIDSYGYTFGSGTRLTVV.

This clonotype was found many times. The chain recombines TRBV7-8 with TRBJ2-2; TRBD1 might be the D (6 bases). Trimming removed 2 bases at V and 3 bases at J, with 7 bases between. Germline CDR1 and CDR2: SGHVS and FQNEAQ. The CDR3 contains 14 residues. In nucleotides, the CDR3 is TGTGCCAGCAGCTTAACAGGGTACACCGGGGAGCTGTTTTTT. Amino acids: CASSLTGYTGELFF.

CDR3 in DNA: TGTGCCAGCAGCCTAAGGAGCGTTCCTAACTATGGCTACACCTTC. This sequence encodes CASSLRSVPNYGYTF. The chain combines TRBV9 with TRBJ1-2; unclear D gene. Germline loops: CDR1 SGDLS, CDR2 YYNGEE. Trimming cost V 4 bases and J 0 bases, with 13 bases left between them. The CDR3 runs 15 residues.

In DNA, the CDR3 is TGTGCCAGCAGTTACGACGGCTCCTACGAGCAGTACTTC. Amino acid sequence: CASSYDGSYEQYF. The rearrangement uses TRBV6-2 or TRBV6-3 and TRBJ2-7; no clear D gene. With 2 bases removed from V and 0 bases from J, the gap between germline ends came to 5 bases. This CDR3 region has 13 residues. CDR1 is MNHEY, CDR2 SVGEGT, per germline.

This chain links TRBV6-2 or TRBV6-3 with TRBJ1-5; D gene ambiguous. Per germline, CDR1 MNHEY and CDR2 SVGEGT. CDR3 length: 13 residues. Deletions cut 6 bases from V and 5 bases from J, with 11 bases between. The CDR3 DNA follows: TGTGCCAGCAGCCAATTCGCAGATCAGCCCCAGCATTTT. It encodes CASSQFADQPQHF.

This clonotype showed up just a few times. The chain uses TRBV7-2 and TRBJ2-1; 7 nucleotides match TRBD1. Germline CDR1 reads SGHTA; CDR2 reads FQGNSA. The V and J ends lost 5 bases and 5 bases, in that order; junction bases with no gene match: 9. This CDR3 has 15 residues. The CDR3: CASSQTGMANNEQFF. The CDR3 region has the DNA TGTGCCAGCAGCCAGACAGGGATGGCTAACAATGAGCAGTTCTTC.